This T cell receptor beta chain was captured by sequencing in a study of shared clonotypes between healthy human individuals. Donors were Caucasian adults residing in Nashville, Tennessee, USA. Between the trimmed V and J ends, which lost 10 bases and 2 bases, there was a span of 12 bases. The CDR3 runs to 12 residues. Germline-derived CDR1 and CDR2 are MDHEN and SYDVKM. Repertoires were generated with immunoSEQ multiplex PCR, while TCRdb's copy carries only in-frame clones and drops some. The table includes around 1 million clones, 76% detected once. The TCR comes from a man aged 18 to 29 in good health. The gene calls are TRBV28 and TRBJ2-7; unclear D gene. The source material was memory CD4+ T cells sorted from blood. As to subset: CD45RA-negative fraction. CDR3 bases: TGTGCCACCTCAATGAGGACCTACGAGCAGTACTTC. Translated, it gives CATSMRTYEQYF.